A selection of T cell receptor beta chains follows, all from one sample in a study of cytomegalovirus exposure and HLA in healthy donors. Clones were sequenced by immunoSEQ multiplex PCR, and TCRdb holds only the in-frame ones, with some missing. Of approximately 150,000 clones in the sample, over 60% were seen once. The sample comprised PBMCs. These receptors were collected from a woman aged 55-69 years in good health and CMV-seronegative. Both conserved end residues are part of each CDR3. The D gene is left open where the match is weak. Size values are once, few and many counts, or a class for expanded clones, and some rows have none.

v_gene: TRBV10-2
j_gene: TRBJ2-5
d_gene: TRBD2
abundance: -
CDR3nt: TGCGCCAGCAGTTGGCTAGCGGCGAAAGAGACCCAGTACTTC
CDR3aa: CASSWLAAKETQYF

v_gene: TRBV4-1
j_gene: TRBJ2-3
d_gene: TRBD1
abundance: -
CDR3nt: TGCGCCAGCAGCCTTAGGGATCGGACAGGGGGGACAGATACGCAGTATTTT
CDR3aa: CASSLRDRTGGTDTQYF

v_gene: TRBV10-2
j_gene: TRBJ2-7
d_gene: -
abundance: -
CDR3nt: TGCGCCAGCAAGAGCGGGTACGCCGAGCAGTACTTC
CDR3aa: CASKSGYAEQYF

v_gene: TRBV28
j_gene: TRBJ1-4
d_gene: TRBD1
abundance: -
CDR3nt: TGTGCCAGCAGTTTCCCCGGGACAGGGACTGAAAAACTGTTTTTT
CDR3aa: CASSFPGTGTEKLFF

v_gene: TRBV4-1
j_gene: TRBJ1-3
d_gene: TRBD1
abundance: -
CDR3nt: TGCGCCAGCAGCCTTCGGGACAGAACATACTCTGGAAACACCATATATTTT
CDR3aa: CASSLRDRTYSGNTIYF

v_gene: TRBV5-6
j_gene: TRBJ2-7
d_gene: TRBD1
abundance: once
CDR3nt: TGTGCCAGCACTGGACAGGGAGTCCGTCGGGAGCAGTACTTC
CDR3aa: CASTGQGVRREQYF

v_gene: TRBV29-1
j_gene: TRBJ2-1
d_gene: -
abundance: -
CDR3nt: TGCAGCGTTGATGGGCTGGGGGGATACAATGAGCAGTTCTTC
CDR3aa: CSVDGLGGYNEQFF

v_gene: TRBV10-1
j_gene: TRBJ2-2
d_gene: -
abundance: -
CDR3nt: TGCGCCAGCAGTAGGAGCCAAGCGGCCGGGGAGCTGTTTTTT
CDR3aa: CASSRSQAAGELFF

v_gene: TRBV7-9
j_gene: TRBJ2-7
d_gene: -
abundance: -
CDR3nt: TGTGCCAGCAGCTTAGGGGGGACTCCGTACGAGCAGTACTTC
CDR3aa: CASSLGGTPYEQYF

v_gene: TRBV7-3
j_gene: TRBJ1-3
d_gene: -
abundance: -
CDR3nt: TGTGCCAGCAGCCCCGGTCCCTTGTCCTCTGGAAACACCATATATTTT
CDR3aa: CASSPGPLSSGNTIYF

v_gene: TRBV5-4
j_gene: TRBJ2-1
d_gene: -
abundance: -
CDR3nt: TGTGCCATAGGGGGGAGGGGCTCCTACAATGAGCAGTTCTTC
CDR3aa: CAIGGRGSYNEQFF

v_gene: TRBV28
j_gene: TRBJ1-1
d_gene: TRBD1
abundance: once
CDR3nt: TGTGCCAGCAGTCTATACGGGACAGGGGAAAAGTGGGCTTTCTTT
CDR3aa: CASSLYGTGEKWAFF

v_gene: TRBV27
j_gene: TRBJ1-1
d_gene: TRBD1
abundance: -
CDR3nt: TGTGCCAGCAGCACCGACAGGGGGGACACTGAAGCTTTCTTT
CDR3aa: CASSTDRGDTEAFF

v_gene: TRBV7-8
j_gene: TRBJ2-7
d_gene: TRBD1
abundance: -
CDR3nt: TGTGCCAGCAGCTTGACAGGGGTGAGGTACGAGCAGTACTTC
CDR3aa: CASSLTGVRYEQYF

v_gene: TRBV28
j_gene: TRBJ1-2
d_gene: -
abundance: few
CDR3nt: TGTGCCAGCAGTTCCCTGACGGGGGGGAACTATGGCTACACCTTC
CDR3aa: CASSSLTGGNYGYTF

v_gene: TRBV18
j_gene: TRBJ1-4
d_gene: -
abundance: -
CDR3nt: TGTGCCAGCTCGCGCACAGGTTTGGGTGAAAAACTGTTTTTT
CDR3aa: CASSRTGLGEKLFF